The 8 T cell receptor beta chains below were found in one sample sequenced in a study of cytomegalovirus exposure and HLA in healthy donors. The primer mix had 60 Vbeta and 13 Jbeta primers. Data came from immunoSEQ multiplex PCR; TCRdb stores just in-frame clones and leaves some out. This sample carries under 150,000 clones, about 80% of them seen once, and the ten largest clones take more than 2.5%. The source material was PBMCs. Source of these receptors: a male donor in good health and CMV-seronegative.

This chain links TRBV29-1 with TRBJ2-1, with D possibly TRBD2 on 6 matching bases. Germline V lookup: CDR1 SQVTM, CDR2 ANQGSEA. This CDR3 is 14 amino acids long. Trimming shortened V by 6 bases and J by 0 bases, and 12 bases separated the two germline ends. The CDR3 DNA sequence: TGCAGCGTAAGCGGGTCTAGCTCCTACAATGAGCAGTTCTTC. As protein: CSVSGSSSYNEQFF.

The rearrangement uses TRBV5-6 and TRBJ1-6, with TRBD1 as a possible D gene (5 bases). Germline lookup yields CDR1 SGHDT and CDR2 YYEEEE. The CDR3 extends over 14 amino acids. V lost 1 base, J lost 9 bases, and 11 bases lay in between. In nucleotides, the CDR3 is TGTGCCAGCAGCTTGCAAGGGGTAGGTTCACCCCTCCACTTT. The encoded protein is CASSLQGVGSPLHF.

The V call is TRBV9, the J call TRBJ2-7, with unresolved D. Trimming removed 0 bases at V and 5 bases at J, with 6 bases between. The CDR3 is 12 amino acids. Germline V gene sequence: CDR1 SGDLS, CDR2 YYNGEE. The CDR3, as DNA: TGTGCCAGCAGCGTAGGAGGCAACGAGCAGTACTTC. Translating gives CASSVGGNEQYF.

J is TRBJ2-5 and V is TRBV5-1; TRBD2 agrees at 12 bases. Germline CDR1 SGHRS, CDR2 YFSETQ. CDR3 length: 15 residues. J was trimmed by 5 bases and V by 4 bases; bases with no gene match: 6. The CDR3 sequence is CASSSTSGGLETQYF. DNA for the CDR3: TGCGCCAGCAGCAGTACTAGCGGGGGGTTGGAGACCCAGTACTTC.

This sequence joins TRBV14 and TRBJ2-3; TRBD1 matches 10 bases. Germline trimming cut 2 bases from V and 2 bases from J; bases unmatched to any gene: 4. CDR3 length equals 16 residues. The germline V gene has CDR1 SGHDN and CDR2 FVKESK. The CDR3 here is CASSQFGQGDTDTQYF. CDR3 coding DNA: TGTGCCAGCAGCCAATTTGGACAGGGGGACACAGATACGCAGTATTTT.

The CDR3 here is CASSPPGLANHEQYF. The CDR3 coding sequence is TGTGCCAGCTCGCCCCCGGGACTAGCGAACCACGAGCAGTACTTC. The chain is built from TRBV18 and TRBJ2-7; 10 bases are a match to TRBD2. The CDR3 length is 15 residues. J gave up 5 bases and V 6 bases, and 10 bases lay outside the gene matches. Per the germline V gene, CDR1 is KGHSH and CDR2 is LQKENI.

The rearrangement uses TRBV7-9 and TRBJ1-4; TRBD1 agrees at 8 bases. The CDR3 sequence is 16 residues long. Germline CDR1 is SEHNR and CDR2 is FQNEAQ (reference sequence). With V trimmed by 1 base and J by 7 bases, 8 bases remained unmatched. CDR3 residues: CASSLDFDRGTEKLFF. Here the CDR3 DNA reads TGTGCCAGCAGCTTAGACTTCGACAGGGGAACTGAAAAACTGTTTTTT.

The CDR3 sequence is CASSRTGRTDTQYF. In DNA form, the CDR3 reads TGTGCCAGCTCCCGGACAGGGCGTACAGATACGCAGTATTTT. The chain recombines TRBV25-1 with TRBJ2-3; TRBD1 agrees at 8 bases. J was trimmed by 3 bases and V by 8 bases; bases with no gene match: 7. This CDR3 comprises 14 residues. The germline V gene has CDR1 MGHDK and CDR2 SYGVNS. The variable domain in full, completed from reference TRBV25-1 and TRBJ2-3, reads EADIYQTPRYLVIGTGKKITLECSQTMGHDKMYWYQQDPGMELHLIHYSYGVNSTEKGDLSSESTVSRIRTEHFPLTLESARPSHTSQYLCASSRTGRTDTQYFGPGTRLTVL.